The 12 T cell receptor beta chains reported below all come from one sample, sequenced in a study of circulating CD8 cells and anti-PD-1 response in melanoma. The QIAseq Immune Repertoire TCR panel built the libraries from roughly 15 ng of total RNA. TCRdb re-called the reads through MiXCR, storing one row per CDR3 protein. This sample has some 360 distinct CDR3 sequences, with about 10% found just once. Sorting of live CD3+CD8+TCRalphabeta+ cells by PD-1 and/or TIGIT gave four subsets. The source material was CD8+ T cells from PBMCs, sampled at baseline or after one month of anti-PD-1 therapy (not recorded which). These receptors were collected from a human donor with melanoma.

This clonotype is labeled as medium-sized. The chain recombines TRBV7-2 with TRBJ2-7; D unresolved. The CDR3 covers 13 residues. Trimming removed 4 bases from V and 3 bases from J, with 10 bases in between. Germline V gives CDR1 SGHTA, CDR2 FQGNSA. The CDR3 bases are TGTGCCAGCAGCTCTGGACCGCACTACGAGCAGTACTTC. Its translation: CASSSGPHYEQYF.

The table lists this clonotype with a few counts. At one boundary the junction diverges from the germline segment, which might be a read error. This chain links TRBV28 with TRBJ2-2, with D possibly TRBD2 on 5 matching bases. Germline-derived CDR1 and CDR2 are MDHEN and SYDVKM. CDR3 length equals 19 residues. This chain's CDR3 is CASSSIYLSGRLNTGELLF. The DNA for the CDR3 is TGTGCCAGCAGTTCGATTTACCTATCGGGCAGGCTGAACACCGGGGAGCTGCTTTTT.

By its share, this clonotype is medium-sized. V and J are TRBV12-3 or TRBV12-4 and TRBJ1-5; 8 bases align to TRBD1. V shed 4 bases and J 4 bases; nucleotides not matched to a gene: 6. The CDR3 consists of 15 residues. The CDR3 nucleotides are TGTGCCAGCAGTTCGTGGACAGGGCAAAATCAGCCCCAGCATTTT. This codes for CASSSWTGQNQPQHF.

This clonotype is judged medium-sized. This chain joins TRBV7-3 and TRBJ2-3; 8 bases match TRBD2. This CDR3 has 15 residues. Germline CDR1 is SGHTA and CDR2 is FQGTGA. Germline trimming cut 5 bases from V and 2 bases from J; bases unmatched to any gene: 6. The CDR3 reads CASSRLASNTDTQYF. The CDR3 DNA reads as TGTGCCAGCAGCCGACTAGCGTCTAACACAGATACGCAGTATTTT.

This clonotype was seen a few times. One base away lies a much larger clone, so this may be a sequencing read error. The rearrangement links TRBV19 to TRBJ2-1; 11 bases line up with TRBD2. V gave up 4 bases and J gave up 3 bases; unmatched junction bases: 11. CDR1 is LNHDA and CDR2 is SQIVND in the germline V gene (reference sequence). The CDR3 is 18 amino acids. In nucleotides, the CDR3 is TGTGCCAGTAGTACATCGTTAGCGGGAGGGTACTTCTACAATGAGCAGTTCTTC. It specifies CASSTSLAGGYFYNEQFF.

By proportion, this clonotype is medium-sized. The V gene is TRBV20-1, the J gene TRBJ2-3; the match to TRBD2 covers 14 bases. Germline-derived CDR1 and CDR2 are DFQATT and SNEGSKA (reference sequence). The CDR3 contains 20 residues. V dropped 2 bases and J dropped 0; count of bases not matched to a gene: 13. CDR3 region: CSARPPGLAGGTTSTDTQYF. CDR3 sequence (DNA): TGCAGTGCTAGACCCCCTGGACTAGCGGGAGGTACCACTAGCACAGATACGCAGTATTTT.

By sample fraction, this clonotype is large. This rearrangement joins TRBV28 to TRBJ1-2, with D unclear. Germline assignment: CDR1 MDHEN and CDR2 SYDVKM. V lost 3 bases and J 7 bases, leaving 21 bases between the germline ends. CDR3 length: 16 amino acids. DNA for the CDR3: TGTGCCAGCAGTTTGGACCTGGACGGATCTAGTCGTGGCTACACCTTC. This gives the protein CASSLDLDGSSRGYTF.

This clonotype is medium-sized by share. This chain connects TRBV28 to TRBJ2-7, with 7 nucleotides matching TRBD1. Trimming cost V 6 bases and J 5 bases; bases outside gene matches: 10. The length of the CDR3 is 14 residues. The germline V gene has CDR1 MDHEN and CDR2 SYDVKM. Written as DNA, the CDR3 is TGTGCCAGCAGCCACAGGGGCCAACTAAACGAGCAGTACTTC. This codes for CASSHRGQLNEQYF.

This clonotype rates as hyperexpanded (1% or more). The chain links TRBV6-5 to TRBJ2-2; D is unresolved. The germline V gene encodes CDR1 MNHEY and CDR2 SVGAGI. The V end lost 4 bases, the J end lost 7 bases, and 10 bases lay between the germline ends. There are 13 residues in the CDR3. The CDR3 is CASSWNIGGELFF. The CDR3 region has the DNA TGTGCCAGCAGTTGGAACATAGGCGGGGAGCTGTTTTTT.

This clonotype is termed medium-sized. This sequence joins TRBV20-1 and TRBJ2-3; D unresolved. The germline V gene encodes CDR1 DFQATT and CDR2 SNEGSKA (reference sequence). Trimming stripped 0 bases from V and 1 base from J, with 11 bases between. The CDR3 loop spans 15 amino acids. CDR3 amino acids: CSARDLGTRTDTQYF. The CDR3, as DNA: TGCAGTGCTAGAGATCTGGGCACCCGCACAGATACGCAGTATTTT.

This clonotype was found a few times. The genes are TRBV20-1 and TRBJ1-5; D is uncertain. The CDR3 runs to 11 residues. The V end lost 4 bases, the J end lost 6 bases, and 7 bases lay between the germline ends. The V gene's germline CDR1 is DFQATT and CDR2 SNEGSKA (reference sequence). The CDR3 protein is CSAMFGQPQHF. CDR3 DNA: TGCAGTGCTATGTTCGGTCAGCCCCAGCATTTT.

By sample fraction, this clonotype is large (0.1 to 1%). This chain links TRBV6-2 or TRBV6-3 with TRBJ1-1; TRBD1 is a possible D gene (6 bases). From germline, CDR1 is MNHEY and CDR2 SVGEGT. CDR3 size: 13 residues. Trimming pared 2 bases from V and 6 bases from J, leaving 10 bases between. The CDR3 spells CASSYRTAAEAFF. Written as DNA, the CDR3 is TGTGCCAGCAGTTACCGGACAGCCGCTGAAGCTTTCTTT.